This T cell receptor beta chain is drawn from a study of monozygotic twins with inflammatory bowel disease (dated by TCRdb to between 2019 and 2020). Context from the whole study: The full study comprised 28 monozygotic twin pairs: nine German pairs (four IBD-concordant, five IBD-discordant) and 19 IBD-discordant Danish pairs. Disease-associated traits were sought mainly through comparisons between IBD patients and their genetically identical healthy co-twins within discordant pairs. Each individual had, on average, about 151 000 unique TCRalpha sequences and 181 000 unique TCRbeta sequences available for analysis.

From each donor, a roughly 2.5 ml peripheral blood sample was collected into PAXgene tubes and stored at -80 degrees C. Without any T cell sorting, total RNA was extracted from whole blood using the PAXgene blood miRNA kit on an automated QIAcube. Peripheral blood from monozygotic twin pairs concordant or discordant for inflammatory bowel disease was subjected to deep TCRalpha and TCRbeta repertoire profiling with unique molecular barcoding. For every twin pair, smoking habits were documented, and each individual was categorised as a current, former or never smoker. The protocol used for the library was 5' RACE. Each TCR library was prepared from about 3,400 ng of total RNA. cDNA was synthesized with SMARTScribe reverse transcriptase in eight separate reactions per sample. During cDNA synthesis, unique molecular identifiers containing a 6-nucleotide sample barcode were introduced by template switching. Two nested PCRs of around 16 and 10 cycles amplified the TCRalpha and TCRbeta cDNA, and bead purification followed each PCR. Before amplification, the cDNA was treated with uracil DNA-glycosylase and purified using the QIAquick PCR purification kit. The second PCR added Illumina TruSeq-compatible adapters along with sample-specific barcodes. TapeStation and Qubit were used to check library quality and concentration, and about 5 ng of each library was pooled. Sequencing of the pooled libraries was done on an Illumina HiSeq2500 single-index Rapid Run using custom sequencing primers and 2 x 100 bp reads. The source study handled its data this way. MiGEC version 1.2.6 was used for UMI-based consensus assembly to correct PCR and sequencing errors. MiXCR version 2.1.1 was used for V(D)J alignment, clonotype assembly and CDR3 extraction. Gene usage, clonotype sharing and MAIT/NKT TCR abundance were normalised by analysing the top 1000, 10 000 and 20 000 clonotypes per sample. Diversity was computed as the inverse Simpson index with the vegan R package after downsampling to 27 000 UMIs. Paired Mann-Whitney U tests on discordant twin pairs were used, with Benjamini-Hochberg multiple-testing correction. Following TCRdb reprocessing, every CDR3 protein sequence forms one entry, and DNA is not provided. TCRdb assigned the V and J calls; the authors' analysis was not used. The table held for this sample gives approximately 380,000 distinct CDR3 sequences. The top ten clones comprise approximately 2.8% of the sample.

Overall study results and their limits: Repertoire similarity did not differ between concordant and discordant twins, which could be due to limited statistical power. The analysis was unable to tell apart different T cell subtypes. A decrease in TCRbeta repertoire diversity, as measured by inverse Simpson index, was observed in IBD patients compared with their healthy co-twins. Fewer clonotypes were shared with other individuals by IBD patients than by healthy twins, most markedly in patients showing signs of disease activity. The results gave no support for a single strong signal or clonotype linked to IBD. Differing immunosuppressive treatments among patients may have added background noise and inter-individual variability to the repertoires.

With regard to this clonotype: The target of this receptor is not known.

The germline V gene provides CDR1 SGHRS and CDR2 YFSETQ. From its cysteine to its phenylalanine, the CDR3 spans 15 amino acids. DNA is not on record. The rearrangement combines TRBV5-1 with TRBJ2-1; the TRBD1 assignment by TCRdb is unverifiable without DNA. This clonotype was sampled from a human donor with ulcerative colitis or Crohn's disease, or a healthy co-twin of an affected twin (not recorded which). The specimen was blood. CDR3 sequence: CASRSAGTGLNEQFF.